The sequence of this TCR beta chain was determined in a study of T cell responses to AZD1222 COVID-19 vaccine. Germline V lookup: CDR1 SEHNR, CDR2 FQNEAQ (reference sequence). The CDR3 loop spans 13 amino acids. Trimming pared 3 bases from V and 4 bases from J, leaving 9 bases between. Pooled together were second doses at about 4 or about 12 weeks. Here immunoSEQ multiplex PCR was the method, and the copy in TCRdb shows in-frame clones only, minus some. The sample includes around 140,000 clones, 91% of them seen just once. Here the sequenced sample was peripheral blood, taken 28 days after the second AZD1222 dose. The rearrangement uses TRBV7-9 and TRBJ1-1; D perhaps matches TRBD1 (5 bases). The source of this sequence is an adult who received the AZD1222 COVID-19 vaccine. The CDR3 bases are TGTGCCAGCAGCTTTCAACAGGTCACTGAAGCTTTCTTT. Its protein is CASSFQQVTEAFF.